The sequence of this T cell receptor (beta chain) was determined in a study of blood T cell repertoires in COVID-19. Overall study context: From T cells, B-cell-depleted T cells, or PBMCs came the material, which was cDNA or gDNA.

Assay used: immunoSEQ multiplex PCR; TCRdb lists only in-frame clones, some missing. The profile shows about 42,000 clones, about 77% of them singletons. Germline CDR1 reads GTSNPN; CDR2 reads SVGIG (reference sequence). There are 17 residues in the CDR3. Losses at the gene ends were 0 bases for V and 6 bases for J; bases not matched to a gene: 17. The source material was peripheral blood. The sequence was obtained from a woman between 70 and 85 years old with acute or convalescent COVID-19. The rearrangement links TRBV30 to TRBJ2-7; TRBD2 matches at 7 bases. As DNA, the CDR3 is TGTGCCTGGAGTGTAGCTCTTGGGGACCTAGCGGCGTCCGAGCAGTACTTC. Amino acids: CAWSVALGDLAASEQYF.